The clone carrying this T cell receptor beta chain was observed once. Antigen unknown. Libraries were prepared by immunoSEQ multiplex PCR; TCRdb keeps only in-frame clonotypes and omits some of them. There are about 130,000 clones in the sample; 80% occur only once, and 4.5% to 7% lies in the top ten. This entry belongs to a study of a mutant IDH1 vaccine in newly diagnosed glioma. Time point here: week 11, during vaccination. Each vaccine dose was 300 ug of mutant IDH1 20-mer peptide, with topical imiquimod. Germline loops: CDR1 SGHTA, CDR2 FQGNSA. CDR3 length equals 13 residues. V was pared by 1 base and J by 8 bases, with 11 bases between.

The receptor comes from a man aged 35-49 years with glioma. The sequences come from PBMCs, collected from a glioma patient whose treatment included an IDH1 peptide vaccine. The V and J genes are TRBV7-2 and TRBJ1-2; TRBD1 might be the D (5 bases). The chain's CDR3 is CASSLVQGVGYTF. CDR3 bases: TGTGCCAGCAGCTTAGTCCAGGGTGTAGGCTACACCTTC.